This T cell receptor beta chain was captured by sequencing in a study of cytomegalovirus exposure and HLA in healthy donors. Study results and limitations: Some TCR beta chains (164 of them) were listed as cytomegalovirus-associated.

About this clone: The antigen is not known.

Trimming at V came to 6 bases and at J to 0 bases, leaving 12 bases not matched to a gene. This CDR3 is 17 amino acids long. Germline V gene sequence: CDR1 SQVTM, CDR2 ANQGSEA. Repertoires were generated with immunoSEQ multiplex PCR, while TCRdb's copy carries only in-frame clones and drops some. The sample holds some 240,000 clones; approximately 86% are singletons and the top ten take about 1.2%. The clonotype originates from a woman in her 30s in good health and CMV-seropositive. The J gene is TRBJ2-3, the V gene TRBV29-1; TRBD2 aligns across 10 bases. Sequenced sample: PBMCs. For the CDR3, the DNA is TGCAGCGTAAACAGCGGGAGGGCCGGGTTGAGCACAGATACGCAGTATTTT. It encodes CSVNSGRAGLSTDTQYF.